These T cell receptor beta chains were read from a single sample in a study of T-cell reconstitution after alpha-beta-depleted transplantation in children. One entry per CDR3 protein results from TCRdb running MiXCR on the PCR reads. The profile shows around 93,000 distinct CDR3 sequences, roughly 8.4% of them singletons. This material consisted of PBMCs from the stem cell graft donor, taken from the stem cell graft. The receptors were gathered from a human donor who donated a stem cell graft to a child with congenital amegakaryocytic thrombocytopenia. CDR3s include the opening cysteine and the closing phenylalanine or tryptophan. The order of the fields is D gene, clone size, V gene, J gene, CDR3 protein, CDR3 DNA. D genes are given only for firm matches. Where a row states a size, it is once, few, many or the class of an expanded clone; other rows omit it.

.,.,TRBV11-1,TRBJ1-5,CASSYGQEQPQHF,TGTGCCAGCAGCTACGGGCAGGAACAGCCCCAGCATTTT
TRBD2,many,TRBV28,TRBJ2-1,CASSFSGGRYNEQFF,TGTGCCAGCAGTTTTTCTGGCGGGAGATACAATGAGCAGTTCTTC
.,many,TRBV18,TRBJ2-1,CASSAEVTYNEQFF,TGTGCCAGCTCAGCGGAGGTTACATACAATGAGCAGTTCTTC
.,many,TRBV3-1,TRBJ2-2,CASSQEVANTGELFF,TGTGCCAGCAGCCAAGAGGTAGCGAACACCGGGGAGCTGTTTTTT
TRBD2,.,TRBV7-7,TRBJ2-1,CASSPTSGGDEQFF,TGTGCCAGCAGCCCTACTAGCGGGGGGGATGAGCAGTTCTTC
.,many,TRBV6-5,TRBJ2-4,CASSYRDLNIQYF,TGTGCCAGCAGTTATCGGGACCTAAACATTCAGTACTTC
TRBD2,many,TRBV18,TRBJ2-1,CASSPRLAGGYNEQFF,TGTGCCAGCTCACCTAGGCTAGCGGGTGGATACAATGAGCAGTTCTTC
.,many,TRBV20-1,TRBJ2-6,CSAEDSSGANVLTF,TGCAGTGCTGAGGACAGCTCTGGGGCCAACGTCCTGACTTTC
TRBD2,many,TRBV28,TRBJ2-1,CASSLGTSGSRRKFF,TGTGCCAGCAGTCTCGGGACTAGCGGGAGTCGGCGGAAGTTCTTC
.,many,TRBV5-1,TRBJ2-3,CASSTDSPKDTQYF,TGCGCCAGCAGCACTGACTCACCTAAGGATACGCAGTATTTT